Sequencing of this TCR beta chain was carried out in a study of blood T cell repertoires in COVID-19. Study-wide context: T cells, B-cell-depleted T cells, or PBMCs supplied cDNA or gDNA.

Method: immunoSEQ multiplex PCR; TCRdb's copy keeps in-frame clones and lacks some. The sample has approximately 93,000 clones; under 80% are singletons. The CDR3 sequence is 13 residues long. V was pared by 2 bases and J by 4 bases, with 11 bases between. Germline V gives CDR1 GTSNPN, CDR2 SVGIG (reference sequence). The sample comprised peripheral blood. The sequence was collected from a man in his sixties or seventies with COVID-19, enrolled during active disease. The rearrangement uses TRBV30 and TRBJ1-2; the D gene is possibly TRBD1 (6 bases). DNA for the CDR3: TGTGCCTGGAGTCCTACAGGGCCCTATGGCTACACCTTC. Translating gives CAWSPTGPYGYTF. Full variable domain (rest looked up from reference TRBV30 and TRBJ1-2): SQTIHQWPATLVQPVGSPLSLECTVEGTSNPNLYWYRQAAGRGLQLLFYSVGIGQISSEVPQNLSASRPQDRQFILSSKKLLLSDSGFYLCAWSPTGPYGYTFGSGTRLTVV.